Shown below are 19 T cell receptor beta chains from a single sample sequenced in a study of long-term antiretroviral therapy in people with HIV. The immunoSEQ assay was v3.0, run at survey level. Clones were read by immunoSEQ multiplex PCR, and TCRdb kept only the in-frame ones, dropping some. The sample has about 24,000 clones, less than 80% seen once. The starting material was unsorted PBMCs, obtained 1.2 years after starting antiretroviral therapy. Receptors were obtained from a woman in her forties with HIV.

The chain is built from TRBV7-8 and TRBJ2-5; weak D call: TRBD1 (5 bases). The CDR3 runs 13 residues. The V end was cut by 1 base, the J end by 4 bases, with 7 bases between. Germline CDR1 and CDR2: SGHVS and FQNEAQ. In DNA, the CDR3 is TGTGCCAGCAGCTTAGGGGGCGGAGAGACCCAGTACTTC. Amino acid sequence: CASSLGGGETQYF.

A few counts support this clone. The chain joins TRBV14 to TRBJ2-7, with TRBD2 matching over 11 bases. V gave up 4 bases and J gave up 4 bases; unmatched junction bases: 6. The CDR3 is 15 amino acids. Germline lookup yields CDR1 SGHDN and CDR2 FVKESK. The CDR3 DNA reads as TGTGCCAGCAGCCTCGGGACTAGCGGAGTTTACGAGCAGTACTTC. Translating it yields CASSLGTSGVYEQYF.

The chain employs TRBV13 and TRBJ1-1, with 9 bases fitting TRBD1. Trimming took 5 bases from V and 5 from J; bases not matched to a gene: 9. CDR1 and CDR2 from the germline V gene are PRHDT and FYEKMQ (reference sequence). The CDR3 has 15 amino acids. This chain's CDR3 is CASSPQGALGTEAFF. Written as DNA, the CDR3 is TGTGCCAGCAGCCCACAGGGGGCGCTGGGTACTGAAGCTTTCTTT.

V usage is TRBV29-1 and J usage is TRBJ2-3, with 7 bases identical to TRBD2. After removal of 3 bases from V and 3 bases from J, the junction contained 9 bases not matched to a gene. This CDR3 comprises 15 residues. Germline CDR1 and CDR2: SQVTM and ANQGSEA. The DNA of the CDR3 is TGCAGCGTTGACTTTGGCGGGAGTGGAACAGATACGCAGTATTTT. Amino acid sequence: CSVDFGGSGTDTQYF.

The chain carries TRBV11-3 and TRBJ2-1; possibly TRBD1 for D (6 bases). This CDR3 contains 15 residues. The V end was cut by 0 bases, the J end by 8 bases, with 14 bases between. Germline V CDR1 and CDR2: SGHNT, YENEEA. CDR3 region: CASSLDGQKRDEQFF. In DNA, the CDR3 is TGTGCCAGCAGCTTAGACGGACAGAAGCGCGATGAGCAGTTCTTC.

The CDR3 sequence is CASSSWETQYF. The CDR3 coding sequence is TGTGCCAGCAGTTCCTGGGAGACCCAGTACTTC. The chain recombines TRBV27 with TRBJ2-5; D gene ambiguous. The CDR3 consists of 11 residues. Deletions cut 4 bases from V and 5 bases from J, with 5 bases between. The germline gives CDR1 MNHEY, CDR2 SMNVEV (reference sequence).

This CDR3 is CASSSARDRGHNEQFF. The CDR3, as DNA: TGTGCCAGCAGTTCTGCCCGGGACAGGGGACACAATGAGCAGTTCTTC. The V and J genes are TRBV5-4 and TRBJ2-1, with TRBD1 identical over 10 bases. This CDR3 comprises 16 residues. The germline V gene has CDR1 SGHNT and CDR2 YYREEE (reference sequence). Trimming cost V 5 bases and J 5 bases; bases outside gene matches: 10.

The CDR3 DNA reads as TGCGCCAGCAGCCAGGATTCTGTGCGGAAGAGCTCCTACAATGAGCAGTTCTTC. Its translation is CASSQDSVRKSSYNEQFF. This chain joins TRBV4-1 and TRBJ2-1; D is uncertain. This CDR3 spans 18 amino acids. V gave up 3 bases and J gave up 0 bases, with 18 bases separating them. Germline V gene lookup returns CDR1 MGHRA and CDR2 YSYEKL.

This clone turned up a few times. The DNA of the CDR3 is TGCGCCAGTGGGACAGGGAAGGCTGAAGCTTTCTTT. Residues: CASGTGKAEAFF. The V and J genes are TRBV10-2 and TRBJ1-1; 9 bases fit TRBD1. The CDR3 contains 12 residues. Germline V gene sequence: CDR1 WSHSY, CDR2 SAAADI. V trimming: 9 bases; J trimming: 6 bases; junction bases outside the gene matches: 5.

This clone was counted between two and nine times. The V and J genes are TRBV7-2 and TRBJ1-2; TRBD1 might be the D (5 bases). Germline V CDR1 and CDR2: SGHTA, FQGNSA. V was cut by 4 bases and J by 13 bases, with 22 bases left in between. The length of the CDR3 is 14 residues. Here the CDR3 DNA reads TGTGCCAGCAGCTCCCAACGGGAAAGCAGGGCTGGCACCTTC. Amino acids: CASSSQRESRAGTF.

The rearrangement joins TRBV11-2 to TRBJ1-2, with D possibly being TRBD1 (5 bases). V lost 0 bases and J 5 bases, leaving 10 bases between the germline ends. The CDR3 loop spans 14 amino acids. Germline values: CDR1 SGHAT, CDR2 FQNNGV. The CDR3 bases are TGTGCCAGCAGCTTAGATTTGACAGTTTATGGCTACACCTTC. Translating it yields CASSLDLTVYGYTF.

The J gene is TRBJ1-1, the V gene TRBV4-1; no clear D gene. Germline V gene lookup returns CDR1 MGHRA and CDR2 YSYEKL. The germline V and J ends were trimmed by 0 bases and 0 bases, with 8 bases remaining between them. The CDR3 runs 15 residues. CDR3 DNA: TGCGCCAGCAGCCAAGAGGCGGTCCTGAACACTGAAGCTTTCTTT. This encodes CASSQEAVLNTEAFF.

The chain employs TRBV5-8 and TRBJ1-2, with TRBD1 matching 8 bases. Per the germline V gene, CDR1 is SGHTS and CDR2 is YDEGEE. CDR3 size: 15 residues. V shed 2 bases, J shed 4 bases, and the junction held 7 bases outside the gene matches. The CDR3 DNA reads TGTGCCAGCAGCTTCCAGGGGGCCCACCTCTATGGCTACACCTTC. As protein: CASSFQGAHLYGYTF.

DNA of the CDR3: TGTGCCAGCAGTGAAGCGGAGTCAATAGGGACTGAAGCTTTCTTT. Amino acid sequence: CASSEAESIGTEAFF. This chain joins TRBV2 and TRBJ1-1; no reliable D call. The CDR3 length is 15 residues. V gave up 0 bases and J gave up 5 bases, with 13 bases separating them. Germline V gene data show CDR1 as SNHLY and CDR2 as FYNNEI.

CDR3 in amino acids: CASSKGLAGEETQYF. CDR3 nucleotides: TGTGCCAGCAGCAAGGGACTAGCGGGGGAAGAGACCCAGTACTTC. The rearrangement joins TRBV11-2 to TRBJ2-5; 14 bases align to TRBD2. The length of the CDR3 is 15 residues. In germline, CDR1 is SGHAT, CDR2 FQNNGV. V lost 5 bases to trimming and J lost 3 bases; unmatched junction nucleotides: 2.

This chain connects TRBV6-6 to TRBJ2-7; D uncertain. The CDR3 is 12 residues long. Germline assignment: CDR1 MNHNY and CDR2 SVGAGI (reference sequence). V lost 6 bases to trimming and J lost 3 bases, with 9 bases between them. The DNA of the CDR3 is TGTGCCAGCAGCCCGACCTTCTACGAGCAGTACTTC. This translates into CASSPTFYEQYF.

The V gene is TRBV11-2, the J gene TRBJ1-2; no definite D call. V lost 1 base and J 2 bases, leaving 5 bases between the germline ends. The CDR3 is made up of 13 amino acids. Germline-derived CDR1 and CDR2 are SGHAT and FQNNGV. The CDR3 is CASSLGRNYGYTF. As DNA, the CDR3 is TGTGCCAGCAGCTTAGGCCGGAACTATGGCTACACCTTC.

This clone was counted a few times. The chain has TRBV6-1 and TRBJ2-1; no clear D. This CDR3 comprises 16 residues. V dropped 2 bases and J dropped 4 bases, with 15 bases sitting between them. The germline CDR1 and CDR2 sequences are MNHNS and SASEGT. CDR3 amino acids: CASSEWAESNYNEQFF. The CDR3 nucleotides read TGTGCCAGCAGTGAATGGGCGGAATCCAATTACAATGAGCAGTTCTTC.

V gene TRBV7-6 combines with J gene TRBJ2-5; D remains unclear. In germline, CDR1 is SGHVS, CDR2 FNYEAQ. The CDR3 contains 11 residues. V lost 3 bases and J 2 bases, leaving 1 base between the germline ends. This chain's CDR3 is CASSFQETQYF. As DNA, the CDR3 is TGTGCCAGCAGCTTTCAAGAGACCCAGTACTTC.